Listed below are T cell receptor beta chains from one sample, sequenced in a study of blood T cells in healthy people across ages. Each CDR3 protein is one row after TCRdb ran MiXCR on the 5' RACE reads. The sample carries over 950,000 distinct CDR3 sequences, about 51% recorded once. Sample: blood. Receptors were obtained from a woman aged 60 to 75 in good health. The CDR3 runs from the conserved cysteine through the conserved F or W. A D gene is named only where the DNA matches it firmly. Clone size is not always given. Where it is, it says once, few, many or a class for expanded clones.

len	v_gene	j_gene	abundance	d_gene	CDR3aa	CDR3nt
14	TRBV4-1	TRBJ2-7	.	.	CASSQGRIGYEQYF	TGCGCCAGCAGCCAAGGGCGGATTGGGTACGAGCAGTACTTC
12	TRBV18	TRBJ1-4	.	.	CASSHLGEKLFF	TGTGCCAGCTCACACCTGGGGGAAAAACTGTTTTTT
13	TRBV6-6	TRBJ2-7	.	.	CASSDEDTYEQYF	TGTGCCAGCAGTGACGAGGACACCTACGAGCAGTACTTC
13	TRBV2	TRBJ2-1	few	.	CASRGTNNNEQFF	TGTGCCAGCAGGGGGACCAATAACAATGAGCAGTTCTTC
15	TRBV7-2	TRBJ2-1	.	.	CASSLWGSGDNEQFF	TGTGCCAGCAGCCTGTGGGGGAGCGGTGACAATGAGCAGTTCTTC
14	TRBV20-1	TRBJ2-7	.	TRBD1	CSARDRDVTYEQYF	TGCAGTGCGAGGGACAGGGACGTAACCTACGAGCAGTACTTC
13	TRBV7-9	TRBJ1-1	few	.	CASSFTTNTEAFF	TGTGCCAGCAGCTTTACTACGAACACTGAAGCTTTCTTT
15	TRBV5-6	TRBJ1-5	few	.	CASSSTGIPRQPQHF	TGTGCCAGCAGCTCCACAGGGATACCGCGACAGCCCCAGCATTTT
15	TRBV18	TRBJ2-3	.	TRBD2	CASSPRTSGLDTQYF	TGTGCCAGCTCACCTAGGACTAGCGGGTTGGATACGCAGTATTTT
13	TRBV20-1	TRBJ2-7	.	TRBD1	CSATWDRGSEQYF	TGCAGTGCTACCTGGGACAGGGGGTCCGAGCAGTACTTC
14	TRBV5-1	TRBJ2-4	.	TRBD2	CASSFSTGGYIQYF	TGCGCCAGCAGCTTCTCAACGGGGGGATACATTCAGTACTTC
18	TRBV28	TRBJ2-7	many	.	CASSLITPAARVGYEQYF	TGTGCCAGCAGTTTAATAACCCCGGCTGCACGCGTGGGATACGAGCAGTACTTC
16	TRBV6-2/TRBV6-3	TRBJ2-1	.	TRBD2	CASSWTSGRGPHEQFF	TGTGCCAGCAGTTGGACTAGCGGGAGAGGGCCCCATGAGCAGTTCTTC
15	TRBV5-8	TRBJ1-2	few	.	CASSLEATEDYGYTF	TGTGCCAGCAGCTTGGAGGCGACAGAGGACTATGGCTACACTTTC
14	TRBV11-2	TRBJ2-5	few	.	CASSFGGYQETQYF	TGTGCCAGCAGCTTCGGAGGGTACCAAGAGACCCAGTACTTC
14	TRBV20-1	TRBJ2-5	.	TRBD1	CSARRDREQETQYF	TGCAGTGCTAGACGGGACAGGGAACAAGAGACCCAGTACTTC
14	TRBV11-2	TRBJ1-1	.	.	CASSLYGRNTEAFF	TGTGCCAGCAGCTTATACGGTAGAAACACTGAAGCTTTCTTT
17	TRBV7-2	TRBJ2-5	few	TRBD2	CASSQAFGGRSFETQYF	TGTGCCAGCAGCCAAGCCTTCGGCGGGAGAAGTTTTGAGACCCAGTACTTC
14	TRBV11-2	TRBJ2-1	few	TRBD2	CASSLAGVGHEQFF	TGTGCCAGCAGCTTGGCGGGAGTTGGTCATGAGCAGTTCTTC
13	TRBV7-2	TRBJ2-1	.	.	CASSLGFYNEQFF	TGTGCCAGCAGCTTAGGGTTTTACAATGAGCAGTTCTTC
12	TRBV30	TRBJ2-1	.	.	CGRATGRNEQFF	TGTGGCAGGGCTACGGGGAGAAATGAGCAGTTCTTC
17	TRBV15	TRBJ2-1	few	TRBD2	CATSRDELAGGVNEQFF	TGTGCCACCAGCAGAGATGAACTAGCGGGAGGGGTCAATGAGCAGTTCTTC
14	TRBV20-1	TRBJ2-7	few	.	CSARYPGAPYEQYF	TGCAGTGCTAGATACCCAGGGGCGCCTTACGAGCAGTACTTC
13	TRBV7-6	TRBJ2-7	many	.	CASSRDRTYEQYF	TGTGCCAGCAGCCGCGACAGGACCTACGAGCAGTACTTC
15	TRBV5-1	TRBJ2-1	few	.	CASSLPLLGRNEQFF	TGCGCCAGCAGCCTCCCCCTCCTTGGCAGGAATGAGCAGTTCTTC
13	TRBV29-1	TRBJ2-7	.	TRBD1	CSFSRDRVSEQYF	TGCAGCTTCTCCCGGGACAGGGTGAGCGAGCAGTACTTC
15	TRBV27	TRBJ2-5	few	.	CASSLMRGWQETQYF	TGTGCCAGCAGTTTAATGAGGGGCTGGCAAGAGACCCAGTACTTC
15	TRBV20-1	TRBJ2-1	.	.	CSAPKGTPPYNEQFF	TGCAGTGCCCCCAAGGGGACTCCCCCTTACAATGAGCAGTTCTTC
13	TRBV5-4	TRBJ1-4	.	.	CASSPTRGEKLFF	TGTGCCAGCAGCCCAACGCGGGGGGAAAAACTGTTTTTT
12	TRBV25-1	TRBJ1-2	few	.	CASSEGGSGYTF	TGTGCCAGCAGTGAAGGGGGAAGTGGCTACACCTTC
12	TRBV29-1	TRBJ2-7	.	.	CSVAWGSVGQYF	TGCAGCGTTGCCTGGGGGTCCGTAGGGCAGTACTTC
14	TRBV7-2	TRBJ1-2	.	TRBD1	CANEAQGANYGYTF	TGTGCCAACGAGGCGCAGGGGGCTAACTATGGCTACACCTTC
15	TRBV4-1	TRBJ2-5	few	TRBD2	CASSQIAGGKETQYF	TGCGCCAGCAGCCAAATAGCGGGAGGGAAGGAGACCCAGTACTTC
15	TRBV20-1	TRBJ2-3	.	TRBD2	CSAITSGSWVDTQYF	TGCAGTGCCATAACTAGCGGGAGTTGGGTAGATACGCAGTATTTT
14	TRBV7-9	TRBJ1-2	.	.	CASSPLGRGYGYTF	TGTGCCAGCAGCCCTCTTGGCAGGGGCTATGGCTACACCTTC
12	TRBV29-1	TRBJ2-5	.	TRBD2	CSVEGGLKTQYF	TGCAGCGTTGAGGGGGGGTTGAAGACCCAGTACTTC